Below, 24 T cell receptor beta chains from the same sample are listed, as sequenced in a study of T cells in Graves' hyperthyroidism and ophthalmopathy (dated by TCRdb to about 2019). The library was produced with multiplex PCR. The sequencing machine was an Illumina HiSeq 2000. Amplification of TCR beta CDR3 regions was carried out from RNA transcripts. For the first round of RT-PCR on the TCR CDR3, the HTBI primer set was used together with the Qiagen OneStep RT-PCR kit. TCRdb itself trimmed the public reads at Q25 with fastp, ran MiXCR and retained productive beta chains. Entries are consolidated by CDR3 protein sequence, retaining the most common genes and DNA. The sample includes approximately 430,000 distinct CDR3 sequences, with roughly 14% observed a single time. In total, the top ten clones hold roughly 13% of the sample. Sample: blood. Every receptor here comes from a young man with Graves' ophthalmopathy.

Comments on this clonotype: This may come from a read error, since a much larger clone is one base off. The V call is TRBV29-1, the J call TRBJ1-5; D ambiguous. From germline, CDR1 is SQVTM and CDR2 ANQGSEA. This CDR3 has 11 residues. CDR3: CSVGSKQPQHF. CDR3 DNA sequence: TGCAGCGTTGGTAGCAAGCAGCCCCAGCATTTT.

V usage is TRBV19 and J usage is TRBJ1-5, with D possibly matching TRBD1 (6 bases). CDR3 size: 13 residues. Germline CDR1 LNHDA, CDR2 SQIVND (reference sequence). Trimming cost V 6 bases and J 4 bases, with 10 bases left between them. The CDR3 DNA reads TGTGCCAGTAGCCGACAGGTGAATCAGCCCCAGCATTTT. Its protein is CASSRQVNQPQHF.

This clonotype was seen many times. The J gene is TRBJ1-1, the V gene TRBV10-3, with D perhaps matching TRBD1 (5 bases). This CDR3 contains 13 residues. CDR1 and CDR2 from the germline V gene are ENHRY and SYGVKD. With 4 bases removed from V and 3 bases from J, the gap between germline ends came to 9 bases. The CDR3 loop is CAISGGDHTEAFF. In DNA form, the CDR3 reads TGTGCCATCAGTGGGGGGGACCACACTGAAGCTTTCTTT.

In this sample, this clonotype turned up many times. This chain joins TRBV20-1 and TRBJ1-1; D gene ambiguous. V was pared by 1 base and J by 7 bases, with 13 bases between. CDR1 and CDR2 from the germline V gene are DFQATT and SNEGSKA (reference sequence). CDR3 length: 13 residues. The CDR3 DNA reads TGCAGTGCTAGAGGACACCTGGGAGGTGAAGCTTTCTTT. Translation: CSARGHLGGEAFF.

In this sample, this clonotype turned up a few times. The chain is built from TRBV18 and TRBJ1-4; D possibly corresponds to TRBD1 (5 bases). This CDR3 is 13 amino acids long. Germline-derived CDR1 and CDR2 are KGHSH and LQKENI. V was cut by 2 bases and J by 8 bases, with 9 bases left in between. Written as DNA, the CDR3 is TGTGCCAGCTCACCAGGGGCGAGGGAAAAACTGTTTTTT. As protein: CASSPGAREKLFF.

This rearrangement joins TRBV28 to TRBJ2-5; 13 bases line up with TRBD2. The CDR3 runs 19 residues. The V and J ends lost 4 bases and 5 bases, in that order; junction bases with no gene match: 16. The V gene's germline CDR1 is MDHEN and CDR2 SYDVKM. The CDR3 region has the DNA TGTGCCAGCAGTTACGGCAGGGGATGGACTAGCGGGAGTCGGGAGACCCAGTACTTC. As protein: CASSYGRGWTSGSRETQYF.

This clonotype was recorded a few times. The CDR3 here is CASSQGTAGGTETQYF. DNA for the CDR3: TGCGCCAGCAGCCAAGGAACCGCCGGGGGCACAGAGACCCAGTACTTC. The chain joins TRBV4-1 to TRBJ2-5, with D perhaps matching TRBD1 or TRBD2 (6 bases each). Trimming cost V 1 base and J 4 bases, with 16 bases left between them. CDR3 size: 16 residues. The germline CDR1 and CDR2 sequences are MGHRA and YSYEKL.

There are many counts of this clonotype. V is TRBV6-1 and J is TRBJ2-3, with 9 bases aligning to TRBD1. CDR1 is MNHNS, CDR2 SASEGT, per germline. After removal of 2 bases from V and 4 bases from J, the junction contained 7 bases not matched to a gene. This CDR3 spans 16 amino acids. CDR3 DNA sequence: TGTGCCAGCAGTGAATCGGTGGGACAGGGTGCAGATACGCAGTATTTT. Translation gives CASSESVGQGADTQYF.

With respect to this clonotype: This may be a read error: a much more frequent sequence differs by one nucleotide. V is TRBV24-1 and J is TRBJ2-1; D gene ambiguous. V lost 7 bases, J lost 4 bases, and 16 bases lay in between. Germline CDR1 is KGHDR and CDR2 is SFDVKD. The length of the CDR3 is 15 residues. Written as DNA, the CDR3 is TGTGCCACCAGAGATCCGTCCGACACTTACAATGAGCAGTTCTTC. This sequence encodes CATRDPSDTYNEQFF.

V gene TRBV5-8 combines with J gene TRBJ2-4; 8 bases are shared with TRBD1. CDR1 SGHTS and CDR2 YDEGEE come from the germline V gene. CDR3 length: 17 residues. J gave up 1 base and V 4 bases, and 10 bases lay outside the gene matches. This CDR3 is CASSELYRGAAKNIQYF. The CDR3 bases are TGTGCCAGCAGCGAACTTTACAGGGGGGCGGCCAAAAACATTCAGTACTTC.

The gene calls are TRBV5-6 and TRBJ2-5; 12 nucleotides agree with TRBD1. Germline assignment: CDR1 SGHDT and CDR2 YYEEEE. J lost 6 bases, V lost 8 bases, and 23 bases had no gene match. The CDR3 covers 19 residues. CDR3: CASSIDGTGGAGGLKTQYF. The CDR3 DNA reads TGTGCCAGTAGTATAGATGGGACAGGGGGCGCAGGCGGGTTAAAGACCCAGTACTTC.

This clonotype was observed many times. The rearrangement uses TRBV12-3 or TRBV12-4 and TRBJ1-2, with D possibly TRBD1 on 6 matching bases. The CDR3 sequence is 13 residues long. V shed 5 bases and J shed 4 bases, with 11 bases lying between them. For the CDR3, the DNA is TGTGCCAGCAGTCGACAGGTCCGCTATGGCTACACCTTC. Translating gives CASSRQVRYGYTF.

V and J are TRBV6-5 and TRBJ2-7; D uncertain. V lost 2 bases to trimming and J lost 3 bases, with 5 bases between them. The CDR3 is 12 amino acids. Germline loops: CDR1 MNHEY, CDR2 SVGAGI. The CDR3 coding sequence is TGTGCCAGCAGTTACCTCGACTACGAGCAGTACTTC. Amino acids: CASSYLDYEQYF.

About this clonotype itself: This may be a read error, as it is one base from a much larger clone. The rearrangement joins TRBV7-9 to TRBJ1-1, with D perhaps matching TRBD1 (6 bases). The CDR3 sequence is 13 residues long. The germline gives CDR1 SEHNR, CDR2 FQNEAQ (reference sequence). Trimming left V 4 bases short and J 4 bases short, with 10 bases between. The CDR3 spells CASSSTGITEAFF. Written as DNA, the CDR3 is TGTGCCAGCAGCTCAACAGGGATCACTGAAGCTTTCTTT.

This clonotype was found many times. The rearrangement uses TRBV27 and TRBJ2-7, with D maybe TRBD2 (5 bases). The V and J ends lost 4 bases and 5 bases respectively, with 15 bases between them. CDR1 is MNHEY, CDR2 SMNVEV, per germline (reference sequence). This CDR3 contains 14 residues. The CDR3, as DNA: TGTGCCAGCAGTTCGCGAGCGGAGCCCCACGAGCAGTACTTC. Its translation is CASSSRAEPHEQYF.

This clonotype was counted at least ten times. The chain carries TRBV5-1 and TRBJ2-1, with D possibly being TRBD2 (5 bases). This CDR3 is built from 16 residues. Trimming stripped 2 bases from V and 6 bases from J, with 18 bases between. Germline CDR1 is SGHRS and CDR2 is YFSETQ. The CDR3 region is CASSFGTLGEGNEQFF. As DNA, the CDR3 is TGCGCCAGCAGCTTTGGAACGTTGGGCGAGGGCAATGAGCAGTTCTTC.

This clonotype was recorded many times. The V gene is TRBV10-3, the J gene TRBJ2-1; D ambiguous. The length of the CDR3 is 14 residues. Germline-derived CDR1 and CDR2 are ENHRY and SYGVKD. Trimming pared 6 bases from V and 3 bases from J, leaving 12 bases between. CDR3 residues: CAIRNNWDYNEQFF. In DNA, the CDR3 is TGTGCCATCAGGAACAACTGGGACTACAATGAGCAGTTCTTC.

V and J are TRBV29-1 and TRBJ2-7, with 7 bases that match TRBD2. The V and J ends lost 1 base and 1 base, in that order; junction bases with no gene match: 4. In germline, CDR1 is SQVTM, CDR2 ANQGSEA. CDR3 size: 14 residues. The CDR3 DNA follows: TGCAGCGTTGAAGGAAGCGGGGAATCCTACGAGCAGTACTTC. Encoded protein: CSVEGSGESYEQYF.

The CDR3 DNA follows: TGTGCCAGCAGCGCGGACATTTCTTCGGACTACGAGCAGTACTTC. Its protein is CASSADISSDYEQYF. The chain joins TRBV7-2 to TRBJ2-7; perhaps TRBD1 as D (5 bases). Germline values: CDR1 SGHTA, CDR2 FQGNSA. V was clipped by 5 bases and J by 3 bases, with 17 bases between them. There are 15 residues in the CDR3.

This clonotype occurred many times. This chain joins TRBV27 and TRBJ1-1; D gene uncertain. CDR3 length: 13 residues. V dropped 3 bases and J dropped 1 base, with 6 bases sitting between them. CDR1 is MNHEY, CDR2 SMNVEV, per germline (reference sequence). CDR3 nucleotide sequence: TGTGCCAGCAGTTTCGCGGGGAACACTGAAGCTTTCTTT. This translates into CASSFAGNTEAFF.

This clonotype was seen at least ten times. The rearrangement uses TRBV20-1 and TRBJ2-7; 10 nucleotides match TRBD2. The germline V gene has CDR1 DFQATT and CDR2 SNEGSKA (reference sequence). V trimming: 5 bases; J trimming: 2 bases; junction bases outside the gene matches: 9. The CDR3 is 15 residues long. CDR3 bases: TGCAGTGCTGGACAAACTAGCGGGGTACCCTACGAGCAGTACTTC. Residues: CSAGQTSGVPYEQYF.

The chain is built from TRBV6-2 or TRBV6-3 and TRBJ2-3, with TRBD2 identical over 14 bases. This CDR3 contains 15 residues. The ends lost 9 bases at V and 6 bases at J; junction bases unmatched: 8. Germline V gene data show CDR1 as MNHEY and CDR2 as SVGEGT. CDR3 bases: TGTGCCAGTGCCGGGACTAGCGGGAGTATGGATACGCAGTATTTT. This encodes CASAGTSGSMDTQYF.

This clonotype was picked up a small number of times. The CDR3 region is CATAKRAGVGETQYF. Written as DNA, the CDR3 is TGTGCCACCGCCAAGAGGGCGGGAGTGGGCGAGACCCAGTACTTC. The J gene is TRBJ2-5, the V gene TRBV7-2; 7 bases fit TRBD2. This CDR3 has 15 amino acids. Germline CDR1 SGHTA, CDR2 FQGNSA. V was clipped by 10 bases and J by 5 bases; unmatched bases: 16.

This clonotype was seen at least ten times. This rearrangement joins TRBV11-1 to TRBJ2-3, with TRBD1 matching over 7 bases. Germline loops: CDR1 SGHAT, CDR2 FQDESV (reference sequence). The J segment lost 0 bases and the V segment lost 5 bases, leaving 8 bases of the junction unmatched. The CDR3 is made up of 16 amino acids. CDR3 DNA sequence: TGTGCCAGCAGCCGCGGACAGGCATATAGCACAGATACGCAGTATTTT. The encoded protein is CASSRGQAYSTDTQYF. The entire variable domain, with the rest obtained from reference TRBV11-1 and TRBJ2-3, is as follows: EAEVAQSPRYKITEKSQAVAFWCDPISGHATLYWYRQILGQGPELLVQFQDESVVDDSQLPKDRFSAERLKGVDSTLKIQPAELGDSAMYLCASSRGQAYSTDTQYFGPGTRLTVL.